This TCR beta chain was sequenced during a study of control samples from healthy donors and cancer patients. In germline, CDR1 is LNHDA, CDR2 SQIVND (reference sequence). The CDR3 totals 15 residues. After removal of 4 bases from V and 8 bases from J, the junction contained 4 bases not matched to a gene. Only in-frame clones appear in the TCRdb table, and some are missing; sequencing was by immunoSEQ multiplex PCR. The sample yields approximately 150,000 clones, approximately 91% seen once. Sequenced: blood. The sequence derives from a man aged 25-40 years in good health. The chain carries TRBV19 and TRBJ1-6; 11 bases agree with TRBD1. CDR3 protein: CASSSGTGGYSPLHF. DNA of the CDR3: TGTGCCAGTAGTAGTGGGACAGGGGGTTATTCACCCCTCCACTTT.